This T cell receptor (beta chain) is from a study of T cell responses to AZD1222 COVID-19 vaccine. Findings of the study overall: Clonal diversity may have been underestimated in mostly white British donors.

Notes on this clone: Antigen unknown.

Here immunoSEQ multiplex PCR was the method, and the copy in TCRdb shows in-frame clones only, minus some. Of around 120,000 clones in the sample, roughly 87% are singletons; the top ten hold roughly a tenth. Germline V gives CDR1 LNHDA, CDR2 SQIVND (reference sequence). The CDR3 extends over 15 amino acids. Trimming removed 7 bases from V and 5 bases from J; junction bases left unmatched: 11. The receptor's source is an adult in good health. The sequencing used peripheral blood, collected on day 0 of AZD1222 vaccination. The chain links TRBV19 to TRBJ1-2; the match to TRBD1 covers 9 bases. The DNA for the CDR3 is TGTGCCAGTATTCAACCGGGACAGGGTGCTTATGGCTACACCTTC. Protein sequence: CASIQPGQGAYGYTF.